Listed below are T cell receptor beta chains from one sample, sequenced in a study of T cells in Graves' hyperthyroidism and ophthalmopathy. TCRdb used MiXCR to reprocess the multiplex PCR reads, holding one entry per CDR3 protein. The sample includes approximately 400,000 distinct CDR3 sequences, approximately 15% of them seen just once. Source material: blood. Every receptor here comes from a woman aged 18-29 years with Graves' hyperthyroidism. The CDR3 runs from the conserved cysteine through the conserved F or W. A D gene is named only where the DNA matches it firmly. A clone size is listed for some rows: how often the clone was seen (once, few, many), or a class if it is expanded.

D: -; V: TRBV6-1; J: TRBJ1-2; size: -; CDR3: CASRINGYTF; DNA: TGTGCCAGCAGAATTAATGGCTACACCTTC
D: -; V: TRBV29-1; J: TRBJ2-3; size: many; CDR3: CSVGAGADTQYF; DNA: TGCAGCGTTGGAGCAGGGGCAGATACGCAGTATTTT
D: TRBD1; V: TRBV28; J: TRBJ1-4; size: many; CDR3: CASRSAGTANEKLFF; DNA: TGTGCCAGCAGATCGGCCGGGACAGCGAATGAAAAACTGTTTTTT
D: TRBD1; V: TRBV29-1; J: TRBJ2-4; size: many; CDR3: CSVEGGRGLNIQYF; DNA: TGCAGCGTTGAGGGGGGCAGGGGGCTAAACATTCAGTACTTC
D: TRBD1; V: TRBV6-1; J: TRBJ2-1; size: -; CDR3: CASSTTGGPYNEQFF; DNA: TGTGCCAGCAGTACGACAGGGGGCCCCTACAATGAGCAGTTCTTC
D: TRBD2; V: TRBV19; J: TRBJ2-1; size: -; CDR3: CATSQRGFNEQFF; DNA: TGTGCCACCTCCCAGCGGGGCTTCAATGAGCAGTTCTTC
D: -; V: TRBV6-1; J: TRBJ1-2; size: few; CDR3: CASSGRAGSYGYTF; DNA: TGTGCCAGCAGTGGCCGGGCGGGATCTTATGGCTACACCTTC
D: -; V: TRBV2; J: TRBJ1-4; size: many; CDR3: CASTDGRGEEKLFF; DNA: TGTGCCAGCACCGATGGCAGGGGTGAAGAAAAACTGTTTTTT
D: TRBD2; V: TRBV11-2; J: TRBJ2-7; size: many; CDR3: CASTRSWLAGGASYEQYF; DNA: TGTGCCAGCACCCGAAGTTGGCTAGCGGGAGGGGCATCCTACGAGCAGTACTTC
D: TRBD2; V: TRBV3-1; J: TRBJ2-3; size: -; CDR3: CASSQVGLAGEEDTQYF; DNA: TGTGCCAGCAGCCAAGTGGGACTAGCGGGAGAGGAAGATACGCAGTATTTT
D: -; V: TRBV5-6; J: TRBJ1-1; size: many; CDR3: CASSLEIFTEAFF; DNA: TGTGCCAGCAGCTTGGAGATCTTTACTGAAGCTTTCTTT
D: -; V: TRBV3-1; J: TRBJ1-3; size: -; CDR3: CASSQDRWGADGNTIYF; DNA: TGTGCCAGCAGCCAAGATAGATGGGGAGCCGATGGAAACACCATATATTTT
D: -; V: TRBV10-3; J: TRBJ1-1; size: many; CDR3: CAISGGRVNTEAFF; DNA: TGTGCCATCAGCGGGGGACGGGTGAACACTGAAGCTTTCTTT
D: TRBD2; V: TRBV27; J: TRBJ2-1; size: many; CDR3: CASSYLTSGGPYNEQFF; DNA: TGTGCCAGCAGTTATCTAACTAGCGGGGGCCCCTACAATGAGCAGTTCTTC
D: TRBD2; V: TRBV20-1; J: TRBJ2-1; size: few; CDR3: CSARGAGGRYNEQFF; DNA: TGCAGTGCTAGAGGGGCGGGGGGGCGTTACAATGAGCAGTTCTTC
D: TRBD1; V: TRBV20-1; J: TRBJ2-1; size: -; CDR3: CSAAGTGVEQFF; DNA: TGCAGTGCCGCCGGGACAGGGGTTGAGCAGTTCTTC
D: -; V: TRBV12-3/TRBV12-4; J: TRBJ1-1; size: few; CDR3: CASSFRTVTKNTEAFF; DNA: TGTGCCAGCAGTTTCCGCACAGTGACAAAGAACACTGAAGCTTTCTTT
D: -; V: TRBV12-3/TRBV12-4; J: TRBJ1-6; size: many; CDR3: CASSFTGGYSPLHF; DNA: TGTGCCAGCAGTTTTACGGGTGGATATTCACCCCTCCACTTT
D: -; V: TRBV20-1; J: TRBJ1-5; size: few; CDR3: CSAPPSGTGNQPQHF; DNA: TGCAGTGCTCCCCCCTCCGGGACGGGGAATCAGCCCCAGCATTTT